This T cell receptor (beta chain) was sequenced during a study of vaccination and CD4 T cells after COVID-19 (dated by TCRdb to the early 2020s). About the full investigation: The convalescent cohort included six males and four females, with two Hispanic individuals, seven Caucasians, two Asians and one multiracial person. Memory CD4+ T cell crossreactivity between SARS-CoV-2 and common cold coronavirus spike proteins was assessed at the TCR clonotype level in an earlier paper using these donors. In approximately eleven COVID-19 convalescent patients and a handful of infection-naive healthy vaccine recipients, the spike-specific CD4+ TCR repertoire before mRNA vaccination was compared with the repertoire after mRNA vaccination. In control cultures, a CEFX viral epitope pool was used as positive control, an HIV-1 Nef peptide pool was used as negative control, or no peptide was added. Post-vaccine blood samples were collected a median of approximately 77 days after the second vaccine dose, ranging from about 12 to 250 days. Participants received two doses of either the Pfizer-BioNTech BNT162b2 vaccine (n=8) or the Moderna mRNA-1273 vaccine (n=2). The cultures were stimulated with overlapping spike peptide pools from SARS-CoV-2 and from the common cold coronaviruses HCoV-NL63, HCoV-OC43 and HCoV-229E. Post-COVID blood samples were collected from convalescent patients a median of approximately 100 days after diagnosis, with a range of roughly 35 to 180 days. What the work shows at the level of the full study, not this receptor alone: Among the post-vaccine SARS-CoV-2-reactive clones in convalescent patients, a median about 87% showed up only after vaccination, which suggests vaccine-specific priming. Of the vaccine-specific clones found in convalescent patients, nearly all (304 of 307) were mono-reactive for SARS-CoV-2 spike instead of being cross-reactive with common cold coronaviruses. The median number of SARS-CoV-2-reactive clonotypes rose from 20 to 25 after infection to a few dozen after vaccination, but the change was not significant. Relatively few convalescent patients were included in the study, and early timepoints after natural infection were not analyzed.

This specimen's treatment or condition label, per the study, means: approximately 9-day PBMC culture with coronavirus spike peptide pools or control peptides (ViraFEST assay). CD4+ T cells from unexposed donors were collected before the COVID-19 pandemic (2011-2018). The study used the ViraFEST assay, which expanded antigen-specific T cells with peptide pools and then identified expanded clonotypes by TCR sequencing. Under 2.5 million PBMCs per well were cultured in IMDM with 5% human AB serum and approximately 10 IU/ml IL-2, plus 10 ug/ml peptide pools. Half of the culture medium was replaced with fresh IL-2-containing medium on days 3 and 7. CD4+ T cells were isolated after roughly nine days of culture through negative selection using the EasySep CD4+ T cell isolation kit. As cell numbers permitted, CD4+ T cells from unexposed donors were tested for reactivity to SARS-CoV-2 S and N and to four common cold coronavirus spike pools. Ficoll-Paque Plus gradient centrifugation was used to isolate PBMCs from whole blood, and the isolated PBMCs were then either used fresh or cryopreserved at -140C. Each culture condition was generally run in triplicate wells. Leukapheresis product for the unexposed donors was bought commercially.

The library came from PCR. DNA from cultured CD4+ T cells underwent TCR sequencing with the Oncomine TCR Beta short-read assay at the Johns Hopkins FTIC core. The QIAamp micro DNA kit was used to extract genomic DNA from the cultured CD4+ T cells. The Oncomine TCR Beta libraries from cultured CD4+ T cells were pooled using unique dual indexes and then sequenced on an Illumina iSeq 100. In the paper's pipeline: Non-productive sequences were filtered out, and CDR3s that did not start with C, did not end with F or W, or were shorter than 7 amino acids were discarded. Antigen-specific clonotypes were identified with the MANAFEST web application by comparing peptide-stimulated wells with reference and other culture wells. Positive clones required FDR below 0.05, an odds ratio above 5, and productive frequency above 0.1% in at least two of three replicate wells. Clonotypes that were significantly expanded in both SARS-CoV-2 spike wells and at least one common cold coronavirus spike condition were defined as cross-reactive. CDR3 homology was assessed with Levenshtein distances (stringdist) and unrooted phylogenetic trees (ape) in R version 3.6.1. Clones were called with MiXCR by TCRdb after fastp trimmed the public reads at Q25, and only in-frame beta chains were retained. A single entry per CDR3 protein holds the most common genes and DNA from its merged rows. The V and J calls and clone size come from TCRdb's table, not from the authors' own analysis. The sample yields several thousand distinct CDR3 sequences; about 42% were counted once. Over 10% of the sample belongs to the ten largest clones.

This clonotype was detected only a few times. The specificity of this receptor is unknown. It has no much larger one-base neighbor in the sample; base qualities were not kept. CDR1 and CDR2 are drawn from the germline V gene: MNHNS, SASEGT. V loses 5 bases, J loses 0 bases, and the germline ends lie 8 bases apart. The cysteine opens and the phenylalanine closes a CDR3 of 14 amino acids. The only DNA kept is the CDR3, 42 bases in frame from the first base. The origin of this receptor is a human donor in good health. Specimen: CD4+ T cells from blood, cultured in vitro. The sequence is built from TRBV6-1 and TRBJ1-3; possibly the D gene is TRBD1, per 6 matching bases. The CDR3 protein is CASSTGNSGNTIYF. DNA sequence: TGTGCCAGCAGTACAGGGAACTCTGGAAACACCATATATTTT.